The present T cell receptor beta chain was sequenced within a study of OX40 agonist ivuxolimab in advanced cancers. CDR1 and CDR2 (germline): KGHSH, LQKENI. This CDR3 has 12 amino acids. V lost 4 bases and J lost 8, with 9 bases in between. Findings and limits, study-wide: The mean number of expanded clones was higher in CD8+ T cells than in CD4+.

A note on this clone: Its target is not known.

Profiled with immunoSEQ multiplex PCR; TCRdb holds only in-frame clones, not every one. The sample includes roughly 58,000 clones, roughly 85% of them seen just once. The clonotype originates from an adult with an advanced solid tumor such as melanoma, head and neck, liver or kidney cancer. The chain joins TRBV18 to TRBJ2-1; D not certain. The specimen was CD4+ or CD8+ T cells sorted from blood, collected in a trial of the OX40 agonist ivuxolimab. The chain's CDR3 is CASSLTTDEQFF. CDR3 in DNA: TGTGCCAGCTCACTCACCACCGATGAGCAGTTCTTC.